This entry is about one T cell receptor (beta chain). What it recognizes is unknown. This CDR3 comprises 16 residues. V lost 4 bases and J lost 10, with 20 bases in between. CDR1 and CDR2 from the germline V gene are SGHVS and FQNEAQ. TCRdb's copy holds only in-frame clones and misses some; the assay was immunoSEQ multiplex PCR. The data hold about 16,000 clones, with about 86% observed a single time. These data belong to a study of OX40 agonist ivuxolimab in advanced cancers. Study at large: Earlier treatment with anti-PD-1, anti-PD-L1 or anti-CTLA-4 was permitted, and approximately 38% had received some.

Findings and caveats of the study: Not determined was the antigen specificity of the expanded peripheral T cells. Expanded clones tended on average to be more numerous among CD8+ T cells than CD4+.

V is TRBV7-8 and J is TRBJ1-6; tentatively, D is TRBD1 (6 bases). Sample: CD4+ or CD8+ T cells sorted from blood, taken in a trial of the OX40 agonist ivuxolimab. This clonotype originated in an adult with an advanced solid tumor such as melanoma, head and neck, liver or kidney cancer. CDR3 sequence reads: CASSYSGVALGSPLHF. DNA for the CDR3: TGTGCCAGCAGCTACTCAGGGGTGGCCCTCGGATCACCCCTCCACTTT.